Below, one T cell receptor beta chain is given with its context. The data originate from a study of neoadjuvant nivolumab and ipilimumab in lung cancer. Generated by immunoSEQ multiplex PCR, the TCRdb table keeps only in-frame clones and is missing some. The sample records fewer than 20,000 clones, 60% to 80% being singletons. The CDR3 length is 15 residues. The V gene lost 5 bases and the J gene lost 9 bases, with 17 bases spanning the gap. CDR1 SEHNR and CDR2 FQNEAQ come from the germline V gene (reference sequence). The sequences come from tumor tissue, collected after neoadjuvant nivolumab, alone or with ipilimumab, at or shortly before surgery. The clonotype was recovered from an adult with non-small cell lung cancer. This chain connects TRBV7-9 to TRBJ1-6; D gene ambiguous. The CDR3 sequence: CASSNQAPELSPLHF. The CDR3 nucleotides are TGTGCCAGCAGCAACCAGGCGCCAGAGCTTTCACCCCTCCACTTT.